This is a list of T cell receptor beta chains from one sample in a study of identical twins. TCRdb ran MiXCR on the 5' RACE reads and lists one entry per CDR3 protein. The sample yields about 720,000 distinct CDR3 sequences, under 9% seen once. The sample was also linked to a second study, of yellow fever vaccine responses in identical twins.

The material sequenced was PBMCs. The receptors were gathered from a woman younger than 30 in good health. Each CDR3 is given with its conserved first and last residue. A D gene is named only where the DNA matches it firmly. Only part of the rows carry a size: once, few, many, or a class if the clone is expanded.

j_gene: TRBJ2-7; d_gene: TRBD2; v_gene: TRBV10-3; len: 14; abundance: few; CDR3aa: CAISALTSDYEQYF; CDR3nt: TGTGCCATCAGTGCCCTTACTAGCGACTACGAGCAGTACTTC
j_gene: TRBJ2-7; d_gene: .; v_gene: TRBV7-2; len: 17; abundance: few; CDR3aa: CASSPERVARGRYEQYF; CDR3nt: TGTGCCAGCAGCCCGGAACGGGTCGCAAGAGGGAGGTACGAGCAGTACTTC
j_gene: TRBJ1-4; d_gene: .; v_gene: TRBV28; len: 15; abundance: .; CDR3aa: CASTEGGSTKEKLFF; CDR3nt: TGTGCCAGCACGGAAGGGGGTTCAACTAAAGAAAAACTGTTTTTT
j_gene: TRBJ2-5; d_gene: .; v_gene: TRBV20-1; len: 15; abundance: .; CDR3aa: CSPRELPGREETQYF; CDR3nt: TGCAGTCCAAGGGAGCTCCCGGGACGAGAAGAGACCCAGTACTTC
j_gene: TRBJ2-7; d_gene: TRBD2; v_gene: TRBV5-5; len: 14; abundance: .; CDR3aa: CASSLTSVRLEQYF; CDR3nt: TGTGCCAGCAGCTTGACTAGCGTACGACTAGAGCAGTACTTC
j_gene: TRBJ2-2; d_gene: TRBD1; v_gene: TRBV6-2/TRBV6-3; len: 14; abundance: few; CDR3aa: CASLISTGAGELFF; CDR3nt: TGTGCCAGCTTGATTTCGACAGGGGCCGGGGAGCTGTTTTTT
j_gene: TRBJ2-7; d_gene: TRBD1; v_gene: TRBV3-1; len: 15; abundance: .; CDR3aa: CASSLGADRSSEQYF; CDR3nt: TGTGCCAGCAGCCTTGGCGCGGACAGGTCATCCGAGCAGTACTTC
j_gene: TRBJ2-5; d_gene: .; v_gene: TRBV2; len: 14; abundance: .; CDR3aa: CAMRTGAREETQYF; CDR3nt: TGTGCCATGCGGACGGGGGCGAGAGAAGAGACCCAGTACTTC
j_gene: TRBJ2-2; d_gene: TRBD2; v_gene: TRBV7-2; len: 15; abundance: many; CDR3aa: CASSSSGGNLGELFF; CDR3nt: TGTGCCAGCAGCTCTAGCGGGGGGAACCTCGGGGAGCTGTTTTTT
j_gene: TRBJ2-3; d_gene: .; v_gene: TRBV20-1; len: 15; abundance: .; CDR3aa: CSASSPRGDTDTQYF; CDR3nt: TGCAGTGCGAGCTCCCCCAGGGGCGACACAGATACGCAGTATTTT
j_gene: TRBJ2-7; d_gene: .; v_gene: TRBV9; len: 13; abundance: .; CDR3aa: CASSVTGGYEQYF; CDR3nt: TGTGCCAGCAGCGTAACTGGCGGCTACGAGCAGTACTTC
j_gene: TRBJ2-1; d_gene: TRBD2; v_gene: TRBV5-1; len: 17; abundance: few; CDR3aa: CASSLAASGRSYNEQFF; CDR3nt: TGCGCCAGCAGCTTGGCTGCTAGCGGGAGGTCCTACAATGAGCAGTTCTTC
j_gene: TRBJ2-5; d_gene: TRBD2; v_gene: TRBV25-1; len: 14; abundance: many; CDR3aa: CASSEGLAGETQYF; CDR3nt: TGTGCCAGCAGTGAAGGACTAGCGGGAGAGACCCAGTACTTC
j_gene: TRBJ2-7; d_gene: TRBD2; v_gene: TRBV27; len: 14; abundance: many; CDR3aa: CASRVAGPSYEQYF; CDR3nt: TGTGCCAGCAGGGTAGCGGGACCCTCCTACGAGCAGTACTTC
j_gene: TRBJ2-7; d_gene: .; v_gene: TRBV15; len: 14; abundance: .; CDR3aa: CATSRSRLESEQYF; CDR3nt: TGTGCCACCAGCAGATCTCGACTAGAATCCGAGCAGTACTTC
j_gene: TRBJ2-7; d_gene: TRBD2; v_gene: TRBV7-2; len: 17; abundance: many; CDR3aa: CASSPRTSGSFSYEQYF; CDR3nt: TGTGCCAGCAGCCCTCGGACTAGCGGGAGCTTCTCCTACGAGCAGTACTTC
j_gene: TRBJ2-7; d_gene: .; v_gene: TRBV11-2; len: 11; abundance: .; CDR3aa: CASSQQGEQYF; CDR3nt: TGTGCCAGCAGCCAACAGGGTGAGCAGTACTTC
j_gene: TRBJ1-6; d_gene: .; v_gene: TRBV4-2; len: 16; abundance: few; CDR3aa: CASSQGPRSYNSPLHF; CDR3nt: TGTGCCAGCAGCCAAGGGCCCCGCTCCTATAATTCACCCCTCCACTTT
j_gene: TRBJ2-1; d_gene: .; v_gene: TRBV7-8; len: 16; abundance: few; CDR3aa: CASSLGRTVIYNEQFF; CDR3nt: TGTGCCAGCAGCTTAGGTCGGACAGTTATCTACAATGAGCAGTTCTTC
j_gene: TRBJ2-1; d_gene: .; v_gene: TRBV20-1; len: 14; abundance: few; CDR3aa: CSARERIIYNEQFF; CDR3nt: TGCAGTGCTAGGGAGCGGATAATCTACAATGAGCAGTTCTTC
j_gene: TRBJ2-5; d_gene: TRBD1; v_gene: TRBV7-8; len: 15; abundance: few; CDR3aa: CASSLAPTGLETQYF; CDR3nt: TGTGCCAGCAGCTTAGCTCCGACAGGGCTGGAGACCCAGTACTTC
j_gene: TRBJ2-5; d_gene: TRBD1; v_gene: TRBV20-1; len: 18; abundance: few; CDR3aa: CSARSTRDRVVQQETQYF; CDR3nt: TGCAGTGCTAGATCTACCCGGGACAGGGTAGTCCAACAAGAGACCCAGTACTTC
j_gene: TRBJ2-5; d_gene: .; v_gene: TRBV4-1; len: 16; abundance: many; CDR3aa: CASSQDLNVPQETQYF; CDR3nt: TGCGCCAGCAGCCAAGATCTTAACGTGCCCCAAGAGACCCAGTACTTC
j_gene: TRBJ1-6; d_gene: .; v_gene: TRBV7-9; len: 12; abundance: many; CDR3aa: CASSWSNSPLHF; CDR3nt: TGTGCCAGCAGCTGGTCCAATTCACCCCTCCACTTT
j_gene: TRBJ2-3; d_gene: TRBD1; v_gene: TRBV13; len: 14; abundance: .; CDR3aa: CASSPDRGELTQYF; CDR3nt: TGTGCCAGCAGCCCGGACAGGGGTGAACTGACGCAGTATTTT
j_gene: TRBJ2-1; d_gene: .; v_gene: TRBV28; len: 14; abundance: .; CDR3aa: CASSSSYRGGEQFF; CDR3nt: TGTGCCAGCAGTTCATCCTACAGGGGAGGTGAGCAGTTCTTC
j_gene: TRBJ1-6; d_gene: .; v_gene: TRBV6-5; len: 17; abundance: few; CDR3aa: CASSYTQSPTGNSPLHF; CDR3nt: TGTGCCAGCAGTTACACCCAGTCCCCTACGGGTAATTCACCCCTCCACTTT
j_gene: TRBJ2-5; d_gene: TRBD2; v_gene: TRBV5-1; len: 16; abundance: few; CDR3aa: CASSHGLAGGKETQYF; CDR3nt: TGCGCCAGCAGCCACGGACTAGCGGGGGGAAAAGAGACCCAGTACTTC